This TCR beta chain was sequenced during a study of long-term antiretroviral therapy in people with HIV. Each donor provided at least one pre-ART PBMC sample and at least two post-ART PBMC samples. There were no participants with HIV treated outside the United States. Every specimen held between roughly 0.9-10 million cryopreserved PBMC. These were thawed and washed before DNA extraction. Of note for this clone: Its antigen is as yet unknown.

Assay version v3.0 of immunoSEQ was used, and it was run at survey level. Measured with immunoSEQ multiplex PCR; TCRdb has only the in-frame clones, and not every one. The sample records fewer than 45,000 clones, around 84% being singletons. Study observations and caveats: Post-ART diversity increased but stayed below transplant donor controls.

V was clipped by 7 bases and J by 3 bases, with 16 bases between them. The CDR3 is made up of 15 amino acids. Germline assignment: CDR1 LNHDA and CDR2 SQIVND (reference sequence). This chain uses TRBV19 with TRBJ1-3; D is uncertain. This clonotype was obtained from a woman between 25 and 40 years old with HIV. Sequencing used unsorted PBMCs, obtained just over 2.7 years before starting antiretroviral therapy. The CDR3: CASMSQGLGGNTIYF. CDR3 sequence (DNA): TGTGCCAGTATGAGTCAAGGGTTAGGTGGAAACACCATATATTTT.